These 21 T cell receptor beta chains were sequenced from one sample in a study of T cell responses to AZD1222 COVID-19 vaccine. Repertoires were generated with immunoSEQ multiplex PCR, while TCRdb's copy carries only in-frame clones and drops some. This sample has about 99,000 clones, with roughly 92% found just once. The sequenced sample was peripheral blood, obtained 28 days after the second AZD1222 dose. The source of these receptors is an adult who received the AZD1222 COVID-19 vaccine.

This sequence joins TRBV4-1 and TRBJ2-7; no definite D call. The germline V and J ends were trimmed by 0 bases and 3 bases, with 9 bases remaining between them. Per germline, CDR1 MGHRA and CDR2 YSYEKL. CDR3 length equals 14 residues. As DNA, the CDR3 is TGCGCCAGCAGCCAAGATCACAGAAACTACGAGCAGTACTTC. Translating it yields CASSQDHRNYEQYF.

The J gene is TRBJ1-3, the V gene TRBV18; TRBD1 matches 11 bases. The germline V gene encodes CDR1 KGHSH and CDR2 LQKENI. V was clipped by 3 bases and J by 4 bases; unmatched bases: 2. There are 15 residues in the CDR3. In DNA, the CDR3 is TGTGCCAGCTCACCGGACAGGGGGCTCGGAAACACCATATATTTT. Protein: CASSPDRGLGNTIYF. Together with reference TRBV18 and TRBJ1-3, the CDR3 gives the full variable domain: NAGVMQNPRHLVRRRGQEARLRCSPMKGHSHVYWYRQLPEEGLKFMVYLQKENIIDESGMPKERFSAEFPKEGPSILRIQQVVRGDSAAYFCASSPDRGLGNTIYFGEGSWLTVV.

V usage is TRBV15 and J usage is TRBJ2-7; 9 bases are a match to TRBD2. The CDR3 has 16 residues. V lost 0 bases to trimming and J lost 2 bases; unmatched junction nucleotides: 5. Germline loops: CDR1 LNHNV, CDR2 YYDKDF (reference sequence). The CDR3 coding sequence is TGTGCCACCAGCAGAGATCGGGCTAGCGGGGCCTACGAGCAGTACTTC. Translating gives CATSRDRASGAYEQYF.

J is TRBJ1-3 and V is TRBV23-1; D gene ambiguous. TRBV23-1 is marked as an open reading frame, function uncertain. The CDR3 sequence is 17 residues long. The germline V and J ends were trimmed by 2 bases and 3 bases, with 17 bases remaining between them. This chain's CDR3 is CASSQPTGPLCGNTIYF. The CDR3 DNA sequence: TGCGCCAGCAGTCAACCCACCGGACCACTCTGTGGAAACACCATATATTTT.

This chain uses TRBV11-3 with TRBJ2-3; no clear D gene. Looked up from germline, CDR1 is SGHNT and CDR2 is YENEEA. Between the trimmed V and J ends, which lost 6 bases and 0 bases, there was a span of 10 bases. The length of the CDR3 is 14 residues. The CDR3 region is CASSPRRSTDTQYF. The CDR3 DNA is TGTGCCAGCAGTCCTCGGCGAAGCACAGATACGCAGTATTTT.

The chain joins TRBV2 to TRBJ2-5; D gene ambiguous. CDR1 and CDR2 (germline): SNHLY, FYNNEI. V lost 3 bases and J 2 bases, leaving 13 bases between the germline ends. The CDR3 extends over 15 amino acids. For the CDR3, the DNA is TGTGCCAGCAGTGAGGAGTTGGAAGGGCAAGAGACCCAGTACTTC. As protein: CASSEELEGQETQYF. The complete variable domain, with remaining parts taken from reference TRBV2 and TRBJ2-5, reads EPEVTQTPSHQVTQMGQEVILRCVPISNHLYFYWYRQILGQKVEFLVSFYNNEISEKSEIFDDQFSVERPDGSNFTLKIRSTKLEDSAMYFCASSEELEGQETQYFGPGTRLLVL.

V and J are TRBV30 and TRBJ1-4; D is uncertain. Germline V gene data show CDR1 as GTSNPN and CDR2 as SVGIG (reference sequence). The germline V and J ends were trimmed by 6 bases and 0 bases, with 17 bases remaining between them. The CDR3 runs to 16 residues. DNA of the CDR3: TGTGCCTGCCCTACTCCGGGCGGCCCAACTAATGAAAAACTGTTTTTT. This encodes CACPTPGGPTNEKLFF.

V is TRBV28 and J is TRBJ2-7; 14 nucleotides align to TRBD2. V shed 2 bases and J 6 bases; nucleotides not matched to a gene: 3. The CDR3 loop spans 15 amino acids. CDR1 is MDHEN and CDR2 is SYDVKM in the germline V gene. CDR3 nucleotides: TGTGCCAGCAGTTTAGGGACTAGCGGGAGACCCGAGCAGTACTTC. Translated: CASSLGTSGRPEQYF.

This chain connects TRBV6-1 to TRBJ1-2, with 9 bases aligning to TRBD1. After removal of 1 base from V and 8 bases from J, the junction contained 8 bases not matched to a gene. Germline V gene sequence: CDR1 MNHNS, CDR2 SASEGT. This CDR3 is built from 15 residues. The CDR3 DNA follows: TGTGCCAGCAGTGAAGTAGGGACAGGGAATCGCGGCTACACCTTC. Its protein product is CASSEVGTGNRGYTF.

The chain recombines TRBV20-1 with TRBJ2-7; D remains ambiguous. Germline-derived CDR1 and CDR2 are DFQATT and SNEGSKA (reference sequence). This CDR3 is built from 14 residues. Deletions cut 3 bases from V and 2 bases from J, with 14 bases between. The CDR3 coding sequence is TGCAGTGCTAGTGTCGGAACGGGCACCTACGAGCAGTACTTC. Protein product: CSASVGTGTYEQYF.

The rearrangement uses TRBV4-1 and TRBJ2-5; D is uncertain. The CDR3 is 16 amino acids. Germline CDR1 and CDR2: MGHRA and YSYEKL. The V and J ends lost 2 bases and 1 base respectively, with 14 bases between them. The CDR3 DNA reads as TGCGCCAGCAGCCAACCCCGCTCGCGGACCCAAGAGACCCAGTACTTC. It specifies CASSQPRSRTQETQYF.

The CDR3, as DNA: TGTGCCAGCAGCTCGGGACACTTTGGGGCCAACGTCCTGACTTTC. Its protein is CASSSGHFGANVLTF. The chain has TRBV11-2 and TRBJ2-6, with a possible D match to TRBD1 (6 bases). The CDR3 consists of 15 residues. In germline, CDR1 is SGHAT, CDR2 FQNNGV. The V end was cut by 4 bases, the J end by 3 bases, with 10 bases between.

This chain uses TRBV11-2 with TRBJ2-1, with TRBD2 matching over 16 bases. The CDR3 sequence is 19 residues long. Germline CDR1 is SGHAT and CDR2 is FQNNGV. The V gene end was trimmed by 4 bases and the J gene end by 3 bases; junction bases not matched to a gene: 9. Written as DNA, the CDR3 is TGTGCCAGCAGCTACCCGGGACTAGCGGGAGGGACGATCTACAATGAGCAGTTCTTC. Translating gives CASSYPGLAGGTIYNEQFF.

V usage is TRBV7-8 and J usage is TRBJ1-4; D might be TRBD1 (6 bases). CDR3 length: 15 amino acids. Trimming removed 6 bases from V and 5 bases from J, with 16 bases in between. The germline gives CDR1 SGHVS, CDR2 FQNEAQ. In nucleotides, the CDR3 is TGTGCCAGCAGTTCTCGCAGGGGTTTCAATGAAAAACTGTTTTTT. This encodes CASSSRRGFNEKLFF.

The J gene is TRBJ1-1, the V gene TRBV6-5; TRBD1 might be the D (6 bases). This CDR3 is 14 amino acids long. Germline loops: CDR1 MNHEY, CDR2 SVGAGI. V lost 6 bases and J lost 5, with 16 bases in between. CDR3 sequence reads: CASSFTGKGTEAFF. The CDR3 DNA reads as TGTGCCAGCAGCTTCACAGGGAAGGGGACTGAAGCTTTCTTT.

This chain joins TRBV6-2 or TRBV6-3 and TRBJ1-1; 9 bases are a match to TRBD1. Germline values: CDR1 MNHEY, CDR2 SVGEGT. V shed 5 bases and J 0 bases; nucleotides not matched to a gene: 7. This CDR3 is built from 16 residues. The CDR3 loop reads CASSARQGVLNTEAFF. The CDR3 DNA follows: TGTGCCAGCAGTGCCCGACAGGGGGTCTTGAACACTGAAGCTTTCTTT.

The chain uses TRBV15 and TRBJ1-1, with D perhaps TRBD1 (5 bases). The CDR3 has 15 amino acids. Germline assignment: CDR1 LNHNV and CDR2 YYDKDF (reference sequence). Trimming removed 1 base from V and 5 bases from J, with 14 bases in between. The CDR3 DNA is TGTGCCACCAGCAGAGCGATACCGAAGGGGACTGAAGCTTTCTTT. Translation gives CATSRAIPKGTEAFF.

The V gene is TRBV28, the J gene TRBJ1-5; weak D call: TRBD1 (5 bases). CDR3 length: 18 residues. V shed 5 bases and J shed 5 bases, with 25 bases lying between them. Germline CDR1 is MDHEN and CDR2 is SYDVKM. DNA for the CDR3: TGTGCCAGCAGTAATTCAGAGGGGATAGGGAGTATCGATCAGCCCCAGCATTTT. This gives the protein CASSNSEGIGSIDQPQHF.

As to this clone: At one of its ends the junction is not consistent with the germline gene, which may arise from a read error. The V call is TRBV24-1, the J call TRBJ1-6; D remains unclear. Germline V gene sequence: CDR1 KGHDR, CDR2 SFDVKD. The CDR3 covers 17 residues. The CDR3 nucleotides read TGTGCCACCAGCGATTTGAGGCCACAACAATATAATTCACCCCTCCACTTT. Translated: CATSDLRPQQYNSPLHF.

This sequence joins TRBV7-2 and TRBJ2-6; no clear D. Germline-derived CDR1 and CDR2 are SGHTA and FQGNSA. The CDR3 is 16 amino acids. Trimming removed 5 bases at V and 0 bases at J, with 11 bases between. The CDR3 is CASSPVRSSGANVLTF. CDR3 sequence (DNA): TGTGCCAGCAGCCCGGTGAGAAGCTCTGGGGCCAACGTCCTGACTTTC.

V usage is TRBV2 and J usage is TRBJ1-4; the D gene is possibly TRBD1 (6 bases). The germline V gene encodes CDR1 SNHLY and CDR2 FYNNEI. The CDR3 has 14 residues. V lost 6 bases to trimming and J lost 5 bases, with 13 bases between them. The DNA of the CDR3 is TGTGCCAGCAGGATACAGGGTTTAAATGAAAAACTGTTTTTT. This sequence encodes CASRIQGLNEKLFF. The variable domain in full, with the rest retrieved from reference TRBV2 and TRBJ1-4, is EPEVTQTPSHQVTQMGQEVILRCVPISNHLYFYWYRQILGQKVEFLVSFYNNEISEKSEIFDDQFSVERPDGSNFTLKIRSTKLEDSAMYFCASRIQGLNEKLFFGSGTQLSVL.